This paragraph covers one TCR beta chain sequence. Antigen unknown. This PCR relied on a set of 60 Vbeta primers and 13 Jbeta primers. Sequenced by immunoSEQ multiplex PCR; TCRdb stores in-frame clones only, minus some. The sample gives hundreds of thousands of clones, 60% to 85% of which show up once; around 15% is in the top ten. This specimen belongs to a study of cytomegalovirus exposure and HLA in healthy donors. The wider study: Among the approximately 430 donors who were genotyped, about 80% fell in the genetic ancestry cluster that is associated with self-reported Caucasian donors.

Whole-study results and caveats: CMV serostatus was the only recorded immune exposure for donors. Most CMV-associated TCR beta chains appeared HLA-restricted in a later analysis.

The length of the CDR3 is 18 residues. Trimming left V 1 base short and J 0 bases short, with 15 bases between. Germline V lookup: CDR1 SGHVS, CDR2 FQNEAQ. The source is a man in his forties or fifties in good health and CMV-seronegative. Sequences were obtained from PBMCs. The chain couples TRBV7-8 to TRBJ1-4, with D unresolved. CDR3 in DNA: TGTGCCAGCAGCTTAGTTTGGCGGGCCGAAGCAACTAATGAAAAACTGTTTTTT. It encodes CASSLVWRAEATNEKLFF.